Listed here are 13 T cell receptor beta chains from one sample, sequenced in a study of T-cell reconstitution after alpha-beta-depleted transplantation in children. The TCRbeta library incorporated unique molecular identifiers. MiXCR, applied by TCRdb to the PCR reads, yields one record per CDR3 protein. The profile shows about 460,000 distinct CDR3 sequences, 10% of them singletons. The source material was PBMCs, sampled before TCRalphabeta/CD19-depleted stem cell transplant. These receptors were obtained from a child aged 2-9 years with inherited bone marrow failure, due to receive a stem cell transplant.

This clonotype was picked up a small number of times. The chain is built from TRBV10-3 and TRBJ1-2; D unresolved. V lost 8 bases and J lost 0, with 13 bases in between. This CDR3 region has 14 residues. CDR1 is ENHRY and CDR2 is SYGVKD in the germline V gene. The CDR3 coding sequence is TGTGCCATCCTAGAGCAGGAAGCTAACTATGGCTACACCTTC. Protein: CAILEQEANYGYTF.

The V call is TRBV11-2, the J call TRBJ1-5; D is undetermined. Germline CDR1 SGHAT, CDR2 FQNNGV. V shed 6 bases and J shed 1 base, with 7 bases lying between them. The CDR3 loop spans 13 amino acids. The CDR3 is CASRYNSNQPQHF. DNA of the CDR3: TGTGCCAGCAGATATAACAGCAATCAGCCCCAGCATTTT.

This clonotype was seen ten or more times. V and J are TRBV27 and TRBJ2-3; possible D gene TRBD2, 6 bases. This CDR3 has 13 residues. CDR1 is MNHEY and CDR2 is SMNVEV in the germline V gene (reference sequence). V lost 10 bases and J 2 bases, leaving 13 bases between the germline ends. The CDR3 region is CATSTSYTDTQYF. The DNA for the CDR3 is TGTGCCACCTCGACTAGTTACACAGATACGCAGTATTTT.

This clonotype has ten or more counts. The chain joins TRBV14 to TRBJ2-1; D is unclear. Germline CDR1 SGHDN, CDR2 FVKESK. The length of the CDR3 is 13 residues. Trimming removed 7 bases from V and 3 bases from J, with 10 bases in between. CDR3 bases: TGTGCCAGCACTAGTGGGAACTACAATGAGCAGTTCTTC. The encoded protein is CASTSGNYNEQFF.

This clonotype appeared many times. The genes are TRBV7-9 and TRBJ2-1; possibly TRBD1 or TRBD2 for D (6 bases each). Germline V gene sequence: CDR1 SEHNR, CDR2 FQNEAQ (reference sequence). The germline V and J ends were trimmed by 1 base and 0 bases, with 10 bases remaining between them. The CDR3 is 16 amino acids. DNA for the CDR3: TGTGCCAGCAGCTTAGAGGGGGGAGGCTCCTACAATGAGCAGTTCTTC. This gives the protein CASSLEGGGSYNEQFF.

This clonotype was detected ten times or more. The V and J genes are TRBV12-3 or TRBV12-4 and TRBJ2-7; 9 bases line up with TRBD1. The length of the CDR3 is 15 residues. The V gene end was trimmed by 5 bases and the J gene end by 2 bases; junction bases not matched to a gene: 7. The DNA for the CDR3 is TGTGCCAGCAGTCCCGGGACAGGGCCCACCTACGAGCAGTACTTC. It translates to CASSPGTGPTYEQYF.

The CDR3 sequence: CASSQDARLLAGAREQYF. The CDR3 bases are TGCGCCAGCAGCCAAGACGCTCGATTGCTAGCGGGGGCTAGAGAGCAGTACTTC. The V gene is TRBV4-3, the J gene TRBJ2-7; 10 nucleotides align to TRBD2. Trimming took 0 bases from V and 7 from J; bases not matched to a gene: 15. This CDR3 has 18 amino acids. Germline assignment: CDR1 LGHNA and CDR2 YSLEER.

This clonotype was detected ten times or more. The CDR3 region has the DNA TGTGCCAGCACCCGCAGGGGAGGCGTCTACGAGCAGTACTTC. This sequence encodes CASTRRGGVYEQYF. The chain carries TRBV6-2 or TRBV6-3 and TRBJ2-7; D tentatively reads TRBD1 or TRBD2 (6 bases each). Per germline, CDR1 MNHEY and CDR2 SVGEGT. V was cut by 7 bases and J by 3 bases, with 16 bases left in between. This CDR3 is 14 amino acids long.

This clonotype was observed at least ten times. The CDR3 is CASSLTPGSTGELFF. CDR3 nucleotide sequence: TGTGCCAGCAGCTTGACCCCAGGTTCCACCGGGGAGCTGTTTTTT. This chain connects TRBV7-9 to TRBJ2-2; no clear D gene. The CDR3 covers 15 residues. The germline V gene has CDR1 SEHNR and CDR2 FQNEAQ (reference sequence). The ends were cut back, 3 bases at V and 4 bases at J, with 12 bases in the middle. The full variable domain, its missing parts supplied by reference TRBV7-9 and TRBJ2-2, is DTGVSQNPRHKITKRGQNVTFRCDPISEHNRLYWYRQTLGQGPEFLTYFQNEAQLEKSRLLSDRFSAERPKGSFSTLEIQRTEQGDSAMYLCASSLTPGSTGELFFGEGSRLTVL.

V gene TRBV4-1 combines with J gene TRBJ1-5; maybe TRBD1 (5 bases). The CDR3 totals 15 residues. The V gene lost 4 bases and the J gene lost 1 base, with 11 bases spanning the gap. The germline gives CDR1 MGHRA, CDR2 YSYEKL. The CDR3 here is CASSLIWDSNQPQHF. CDR3 DNA sequence: TGCGCCAGCAGCCTCATCTGGGACAGCAATCAGCCCCAGCATTTT.

Ten or more counts support this clonotype. The chain is built from TRBV12-3 or TRBV12-4 and TRBJ2-3; D is unresolved. The ends were cut back, 5 bases at V and 0 bases at J, with 9 bases in the middle. The CDR3 consists of 14 residues. CDR3 amino acids: CASSRMTSTDTQYF. The CDR3, as DNA: TGTGCCAGCAGTCGCATGACTAGCACAGATACGCAGTATTTT.

There are many counts of this clonotype. This chain connects TRBV3-1 to TRBJ2-1, with TRBD2 matching over 10 bases. V lost 4 bases and J lost 9; bases outside the gene matches: 12. The length of the CDR3 is 16 residues. Germline CDR1 LGHDT, CDR2 YNNKEL (reference sequence). In DNA form, the CDR3 reads TGTGCCAGCAGCCGTAAGGCGGGACTAGCGTCGGGTGAGCAGTTCTTC. Translating it yields CASSRKAGLASGEQFF.

J is TRBJ1-1 and V is TRBV4-3; weak D call: TRBD1 (5 bases). The CDR3 loop spans 17 amino acids. The V gene lost 4 bases and the J gene lost 4 bases, with 22 bases spanning the gap. The germline CDR1 and CDR2 sequences are LGHNA and YSLEER. CDR3 bases: TGCGCCAGCAGCCGCTTACAGGCTCCGGAGGGATCCACTGAAGCTTTCTTT. Protein sequence: CASSRLQAPEGSTEAFF.